The text below deals with one TCR beta chain. Antigen specificity is unknown. The time point: week 35, safety follow-up. Each vaccine dose was 300 ug of mutant IDH1 20-mer peptide, with topical imiquimod. Some clones are missing from TCRdb's copy, which holds only in-frame ones; the method was immunoSEQ multiplex PCR. This sample carries 25,000 to 30,000 clones, more than 65% of them seen once, and the ten largest clones take about 7.9%. The source of the sample is a study of a mutant IDH1 vaccine in newly diagnosed glioma. Study information: Patients began vaccination 4-6 weeks after radiotherapy alone, or with temozolomide cycles. Pretreatment consisted of radiotherapy, temozolomide, or both, with most receiving both.

Per the germline V gene, CDR1 is SGHRS and CDR2 is YFSETQ. V was cut by 4 bases and J by 3 bases, with 10 bases left in between. The length of the CDR3 is 14 residues. The V and J genes are TRBV5-1 and TRBJ2-2, with D perhaps matching TRBD2 (6 bases). The sample here was PBMCs, taken from a glioma patient whose treatment included an IDH1 peptide vaccine. The source of this sequence is a man aged 50 to 59 with glioma. The CDR3, as DNA: TGCGCCAGCAGCCCGGGGGAGGACACCGGGGAGCTGTTTTTT. It encodes CASSPGEDTGELFF.